Each of the 21 T cell receptor beta chains below was sequenced from the same sample in a study of T cell responses to AZD1222 COVID-19 vaccine. Profiling relied on immunoSEQ multiplex PCR, and the TCRdb table lists in-frame clones only, not all of them. The sample includes 140,000 to 150,000 clones, 90% to 95% of them seen just once. The sequencing used peripheral blood, collected on day 0 of MenACWY control vaccination. These receptors all come from an adult in good health.

This chain joins TRBV5-1 and TRBJ1-1; D is undetermined. The CDR3 totals 16 residues. The germline V gene has CDR1 SGHRS and CDR2 YFSETQ. The germline V and J ends were trimmed by 0 bases and 3 bases, with 15 bases remaining between them. Written as DNA, the CDR3 is TGCGCCAGCAGCTTGGTGGCTTGGCAGAAACACACTGAAGCTTTCTTT. Translating it yields CASSLVAWQKHTEAFF.

The gene calls are TRBV9 and TRBJ2-6; no clear D gene. Germline CDR1 and CDR2: SGDLS and YYNGEE. V was cut by 2 bases and J by 0 bases, with 12 bases left in between. This CDR3 has 17 amino acids. CDR3 protein: CASSVPRPNSGANVLTF. In DNA, the CDR3 is TGTGCCAGCAGCGTCCCTAGACCGAACTCTGGGGCCAACGTCCTGACTTTC.

The V call is TRBV6-5, the J call TRBJ1-6; 7 positions match TRBD1. V shed 5 bases, J shed 10 bases, and the junction held 8 bases outside the gene matches. The CDR3 covers 14 residues. Germline lookup yields CDR1 MNHEY and CDR2 SVGAGI. CDR3 coding DNA: TGTGCCAGCAGTACCAGGGGGGAATGGTCACCCCTCCACTTT. This encodes CASSTRGEWSPLHF.

The chain joins TRBV5-4 to TRBJ1-2; 12 nucleotides agree with TRBD1. Germline V gives CDR1 SGHNT, CDR2 YYREEE (reference sequence). The CDR3 has 15 amino acids. Trimming took 2 bases from V and 3 from J; bases not matched to a gene: 2. CDR3 sequence: CASSFGTGGYYGYTF. The CDR3 DNA reads TGTGCCAGCAGCTTTGGGACAGGGGGCTACTATGGCTACACCTTC.

The gene calls are TRBV19 and TRBJ1-4, with D tentatively TRBD1 (5 bases). Germline CDR1 LNHDA, CDR2 SQIVND (reference sequence). The V gene lost 4 bases and the J gene lost 10 bases, with 16 bases spanning the gap. The CDR3 has 14 residues. CDR3 DNA sequence: TGTGCCAGTAGTAGTTCGACAGCGAACGGAAAACTGTTTTTT. It translates to CASSSSTANGKLFF. Drawing the rest from reference TRBV19 and TRBJ1-4, the complete variable domain is DGGITQSPKYLFRKEGQNVTLSCEQNLNHDAMYWYRQDPGQGLRLIYYSQIVNDFQKGDIAEGYSVSREKKESFPLTVTSAQKNPTAFYLCASSSSTANGKLFFGSGTQLSVL.

The chain combines TRBV12-3 or TRBV12-4 with TRBJ2-4; D is ambiguous. CDR3 length: 11 residues. V was pared by 8 bases and J by 3 bases, with 5 bases between. The CDR3 region has the DNA TGTGCCAGCGAAAGCAAAAACATTCAGTACTTC. Translating it yields CASESKNIQYF.

The rearrangement joins TRBV5-1 to TRBJ1-4; 10 nucleotides align to TRBD1. This CDR3 spans 14 amino acids. Trimming at V came to 3 bases and at J to 5 bases, leaving 1 base not matched to a gene. Germline V CDR1 and CDR2: SGHRS, YFSETQ. The CDR3, as DNA: TGCGCCAGCAGCTCGGACAGGGGGAATGAAAAACTGTTTTTT. It encodes CASSSDRGNEKLFF.

The chain carries TRBV27 and TRBJ2-7; the match to TRBD1 covers 9 bases. CDR1 and CDR2 (germline): MNHEY, SMNVEV (reference sequence). The trim removed 2 bases at V and 3 bases at J, leaving 14 bases unmatched. The CDR3 sequence is 18 residues long. CDR3 sequence reads: CASSLTGQGIRAHYEQYF. Written as DNA, the CDR3 is TGTGCCAGCAGTTTAACGGGACAGGGAATCAGGGCCCACTACGAGCAGTACTTC.

The chain has TRBV3-1 (or the pseudogene TRBV3-2) and TRBJ2-7; tentatively, D is TRBD1 (6 bases). Looked up from germline, CDR1 is LGHDT and CDR2 is YNNKEL (reference sequence). The germline V and J ends were trimmed by 5 bases and 0 bases, with 11 bases remaining between them. The CDR3 runs 14 residues. In DNA, the CDR3 is TGTGCCAGCAGCGTCGACAGGCTCTCCTACGAGCAGTACTTC. It encodes CASSVDRLSYEQYF.

The rearrangement links TRBV6-1 to TRBJ2-4; weak D call: TRBD1 (5 bases). Trimming took 0 bases from V and 8 from J, leaving 11 bases between them. This CDR3 region has 14 residues. Germline loops: CDR1 MNHNS, CDR2 SASEGT. CDR3 DNA sequence: TGTGCCAGCAGTGAAGCAGGGGATATAGACATTCAGTACTTC. Translated, it gives CASSEAGDIDIQYF.

This chain links TRBV16 with TRBJ1-5, with a weak D call TRBD1 (6 bases). The CDR3 loop spans 13 amino acids. From germline, CDR1 is KGHSY and CDR2 FQNENV. The ends were cut back, 4 bases at V and 6 bases at J, with 10 bases in the middle. CDR3 sequence reads: CASSPRGIQPQHF. CDR3 DNA sequence: TGTGCCAGCAGCCCGAGGGGGATTCAGCCCCAGCATTTT.

The rearrangement uses TRBV10-1 and TRBJ1-1, with D maybe TRBD1 (5 bases). In germline, CDR1 is WNHNN, CDR2 SYGVQD (reference sequence). Trimming took 5 bases from V and 2 from J, leaving 9 bases between them. This CDR3 is 13 amino acids long. CDR3 amino acids: CASSTGPNTEAFF. As DNA, the CDR3 is TGCGCCAGCAGTACGGGACCCAACACTGAAGCTTTCTTT.

The chain has TRBV5-4 and TRBJ1-2; TRBD1 might be the D (5 bases). Germline V lookup: CDR1 SGHNT, CDR2 YYREEE (reference sequence). Trimming left V 4 bases short and J 2 bases short, with 9 bases between. This CDR3 is 13 amino acids long. The CDR3 bases are TGTGCCAGCAGCCGGGACGGAAACTATGGCTACACCTTC. It yields the protein CASSRDGNYGYTF.

The J gene is TRBJ1-3, the V gene TRBV27, with a tentative D call TRBD1 (6 bases). Trimming left V 0 bases short and J 2 bases short, with 11 bases between. Germline assignment: CDR1 MNHEY and CDR2 SMNVEV (reference sequence). This CDR3 has 16 residues. CDR3 nucleotides: TGTGCCAGCAGTTTATCGAATCCAGGGGCTGGAAACACCATATATTTT. Translating it yields CASSLSNPGAGNTIYF.

The rearrangement joins TRBV12-5 to TRBJ1-6; maybe TRBD1 (5 bases). CDR3 length: 15 residues. From germline, CDR1 is LGHNT and CDR2 FRNRAP. Trimming cost V 0 bases and J 8 bases, with 11 bases left between them. CDR3 sequence (DNA): TGTGCTAGTGGTTTGGTCCGGGACGGACATTCACCCCTCCACTTT. It encodes CASGLVRDGHSPLHF. Based on the CDR3 plus reference TRBV12-5 and TRBJ1-6, the full variable domain is DARVTQTPRHKVTEMGQEVTMRCQPILGHNTVFWYRQTMMQGLELLAYFRNRAPLDDSGMPKDRFSAEMPDATLATLKIQPSEPRDSAVYFCASGLVRDGHSPLHFGNGTRLTVT.

The rearrangement links TRBV2 to TRBJ2-7; D remains unclear. V shed 4 bases and J shed 4 bases, with 17 bases lying between them. This CDR3 has 15 residues. The germline CDR1 and CDR2 sequences are SNHLY and FYNNEI. The CDR3 nucleotides read TGTGCCAGCAGTGTTCCCCCCCCGGCAGTTTACGAGCAGTACTTC. Translation gives CASSVPPPAVYEQYF.

The chain is built from TRBV12-3 or TRBV12-4 and TRBJ1-3; D not certain. CDR3 size: 11 residues. The V end lost 1 base, the J end lost 6 bases, and 1 base lay between the germline ends. In DNA form, the CDR3 reads TGTGCCAGCAGTTTAGTAAACACCATATATTTT. Translated: CASSLVNTIYF.

This chain joins TRBV12-5 and TRBJ1-2; D call uncertain. Deletions cut 0 bases from V and 8 bases from J, with 16 bases between. The CDR3 is 15 amino acids. Germline CDR1 is LGHNT and CDR2 is FRNRAP. CDR3 in amino acids: CASGLVPPESEGYTF. The CDR3 DNA reads as TGTGCTAGTGGTTTGGTACCCCCGGAGTCCGAGGGCTACACCTTC.

V is TRBV3-1 (or the pseudogene TRBV3-2) and J is TRBJ1-5; 8 bases map to TRBD1. CDR1 and CDR2 from the germline V gene are LGHDT and YNNKEL (reference sequence). This CDR3 has 17 amino acids. V lost 4 bases and J lost 0; bases outside the gene matches: 8. The CDR3 bases are TGTGCCAGCAGCCGTGGGACAGGTGGTACTAGCAATCAGCCCCAGCATTTT. This sequence encodes CASSRGTGGTSNQPQHF.

This sequence joins TRBV10-2 and TRBJ1-2; D is uncertain. Germline-derived CDR1 and CDR2 are WSHSY and SAAADI. The V end was cut by 6 bases, the J end by 2 bases, with 7 bases between. CDR3 length: 12 amino acids. CDR3 loop: CASSPQNYGYTF. The DNA of the CDR3 is TGCGCCAGCAGCCCACAAAACTATGGCTACACCTTC.

Points on this clone: Relative to the germline gene, one junction end is altered; a read error may explain this. The V call is TRBV30, the J call TRBJ1-6, with a possible D match to TRBD1 (5 bases). The CDR3 contains 9 residues. Germline V CDR1 and CDR2: GTSNPN, SVGIG (reference sequence). Here the CDR3 DNA reads TGTGCCTTTGGGACCCCCGGAACTTTT. Amino acids: CAFGTPGTF.